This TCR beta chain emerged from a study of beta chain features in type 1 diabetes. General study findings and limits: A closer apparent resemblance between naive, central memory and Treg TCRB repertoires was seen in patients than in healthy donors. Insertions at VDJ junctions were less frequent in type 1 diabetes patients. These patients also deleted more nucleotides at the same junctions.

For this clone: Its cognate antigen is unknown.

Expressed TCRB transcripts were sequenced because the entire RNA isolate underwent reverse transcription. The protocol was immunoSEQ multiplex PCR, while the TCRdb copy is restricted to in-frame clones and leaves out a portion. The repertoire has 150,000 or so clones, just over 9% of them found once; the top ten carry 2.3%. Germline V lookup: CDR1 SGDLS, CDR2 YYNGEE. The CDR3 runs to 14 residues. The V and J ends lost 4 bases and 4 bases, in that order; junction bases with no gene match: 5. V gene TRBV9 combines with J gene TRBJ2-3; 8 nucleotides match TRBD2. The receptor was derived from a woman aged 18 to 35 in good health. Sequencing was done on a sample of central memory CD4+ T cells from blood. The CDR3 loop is CASSFGGAADTQYF. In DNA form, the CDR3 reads TGTGCCAGCAGCTTCGGGGGGGCGGCAGATACGCAGTATTTT. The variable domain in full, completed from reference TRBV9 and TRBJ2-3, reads DSGVTQTPKHLITATGQRVTLRCSPRSGDLSVYWYQQSLDQGLQFLIQYYNGEERAKGNILERFSAQQFPDLHSELNLSSLELGDSALYFCASSFGGAADTQYFGPGTRLTVL.